The clone carrying this TCR beta chain has a single count. Profiled with immunoSEQ multiplex PCR; TCRdb holds only in-frame clones, not every one. The sample includes about 330,000 clones, 65% to 85% of them seen just once. This sample is drawn from a study of blood T cell repertoires in COVID-19. Whole-study context: T cells, B-cell-depleted T cells, or PBMCs supplied cDNA or gDNA.

Sequenced: peripheral blood. This sequence was found in a woman between 45 and 60 years old with acute or convalescent COVID-19.

The DNA of the CDR3 is TGCGCCAGCAGCTTGGCCGTGACAGTGGAGACCCAGTACTTC. Protein sequence: CASSLAVTVETQYF. The V gene is TRBV5-1, the J gene TRBJ2-5, with TRBD1 as a possible D gene (5 bases). Per the germline V gene, CDR1 is SGHRS and CDR2 is YFSETQ. This CDR3 is built from 14 residues. Trimming left V 0 bases short and J 5 bases short, with 11 bases between. Drawing the rest from reference TRBV5-1 and TRBJ2-5, the complete variable domain is KAGVTQTPRYLIKTRGQQVTLSCSPISGHRSVSWYQQTPGQGLQFLFEYFSETQRNKGNFPGRFSGRQFSNSRSEMNVSTLELGDSALYLCASSLAVTVETQYFGPGTRLLVL.